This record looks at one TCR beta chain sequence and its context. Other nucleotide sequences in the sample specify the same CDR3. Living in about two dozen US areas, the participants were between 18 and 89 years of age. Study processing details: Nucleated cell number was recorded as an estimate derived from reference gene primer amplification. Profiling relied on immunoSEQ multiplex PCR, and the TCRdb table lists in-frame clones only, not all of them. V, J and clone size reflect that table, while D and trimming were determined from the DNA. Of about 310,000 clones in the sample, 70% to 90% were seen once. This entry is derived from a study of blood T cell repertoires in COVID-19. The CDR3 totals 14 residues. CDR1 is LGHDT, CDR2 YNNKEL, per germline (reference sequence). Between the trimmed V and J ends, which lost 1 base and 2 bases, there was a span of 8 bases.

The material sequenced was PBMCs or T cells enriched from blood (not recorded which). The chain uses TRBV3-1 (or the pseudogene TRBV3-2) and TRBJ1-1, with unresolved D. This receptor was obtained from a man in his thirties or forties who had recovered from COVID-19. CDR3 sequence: CASSQGQPNTEAFF. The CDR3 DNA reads TGTGCCAGCAGCCAAGGACAACCAAACACTGAAGCTTTCTTT.